A selection of T cell receptor beta chains follows, all from one sample in a study of cytomegalovirus exposure and HLA in healthy donors. Method: immunoSEQ multiplex PCR; TCRdb's copy keeps in-frame clones and lacks some. This table holds fewer than 200,000 clones, more than 65% found once. The source material was PBMCs. Every receptor here comes from a male donor in good health and CMV-seronegative. The CDR3 runs from the conserved cysteine through the conserved F or W. The D gene is left open where the match is weak. Part of the rows lack a size; the others show once, few, many or a class for expanded clones.

-	TRBV21-1	-	TRBJ2-5	CASSSLPGKETQYF	TGTGCCAGCAGCTCCCTGCCGGGGAAAGAGACCCAGTACTTC
TRBD1	TRBV7-2	-	TRBJ1-5	CASSSTGDYQPQHF	TGTGCCAGCAGCTCGACAGGGGACTATCAGCCCCAGCATTTT
TRBD2	TRBV7-2	-	TRBJ2-1	CASSPRTSGSNEQFF	TGTGCCAGCAGCCCCCGGACTAGCGGGAGTAATGAGCAGTTCTTC
TRBD2	TRBV27	-	TRBJ2-7	CASSSSGRSSYEQYF	TGTGCCAGCAGTTCGAGCGGGAGAAGTTCCTACGAGCAGTACTTC
TRBD2	TRBV5-1	-	TRBJ2-7	CASSLAGGPYEQYF	TGCGCCAGCAGCTTAGCGGGAGGGCCCTACGAGCAGTACTTC
TRBD2	TRBV5-5	few	TRBJ2-3	CASSIAGGRADTQYF	TGTGCCAGCAGCATAGCGGGGGGGAGGGCAGATACGCAGTATTTT
-	TRBV5-1	-	TRBJ2-7	CASSFYDSSGGYEQYF	TGCGCCAGCAGCTTCTATGACTCCTCCGGTGGCTACGAGCAGTACTTC
-	TRBV9	once	TRBJ2-1	CASSVPSGQTWYNEQFF	TGTGCCAGCAGCGTACCCTCCGGACAGACTTGGTACAATGAGCAGTTCTTC
TRBD2	TRBV19	-	TRBJ2-2	CASSKSGTSGSYTGELFF	TGTGCCAGTAGTAAATCCGGGACTAGCGGGAGTTACACCGGGGAGCTGTTTTTT
-	TRBV21-1	once	TRBJ1-5	CARVTGGTNQPQHF	TGTGCCAGAGTGACAGGGGGGACCAATCAGCCCCAGCATTTT
TRBD1	TRBV5-8	-	TRBJ1-4	CASSLTPGRGQEKLFF	TGTGCCAGCAGCTTGACTCCGGGCAGGGGGCAGGAAAAACTGTTTTTT
TRBD2	TRBV28	-	TRBJ2-3	CASTSPGGADTQYF	TGTGCCAGCACCTCCCCGGGGGGGGCAGATACGCAGTATTTT
-	TRBV29-1	-	TRBJ1-1	CSVEDGRGRTEAFF	TGCAGCGTTGAAGACGGGAGGGGAAGAACTGAAGCTTTCTTT
TRBD1	TRBV5-1	-	TRBJ2-7	CASSQGGLSSYEQYF	TGCGCCAGCAGCCAAGGGGGCTTAAGCTCCTACGAGCAGTACTTC
-	TRBV11-1	few	TRBJ2-1	CASSPKTRLQGYNEQFF	TGTGCCAGCAGTCCCAAGACACGACTCCAGGGGTACAATGAGCAGTTCTTC
TRBD1	TRBV30	-	TRBJ1-6	CAWSVRKGQGSPLHF	TGTGCCTGGAGTGTTCGGAAGGGACAGGGGTCACCCCTCCACTTT
TRBD2	TRBV7-3	-	TRBJ2-3	CASSLGTGGDTQYF	TGTGCCAGCAGCTTAGGGACGGGGGGGGATACGCAGTATTTT
-	TRBV5-6	-	TRBJ1-1	CASSLVRRNTEAFF	TGTGCCAGCAGCTTGGTGAGGAGGAACACTGAAGCTTTCTTT
-	TRBV28	once	TRBJ2-7	CASSLQVWDEQYF	TGTGCCAGCAGTTTACAGGTGTGGGACGAGCAGTACTTC
TRBD2	TRBV27	once	TRBJ2-1	CASRPLAGGQGEQFF	TGTGCCAGCAGACCCCTAGCGGGGGGGCAAGGTGAGCAGTTCTTC
-	TRBV27	-	TRBJ2-3	CASSLPGFSDTQYF	TGTGCCAGCAGTCTCCCGGGTTTCTCAGATACGCAGTATTTT
-	TRBV20-1	-	TRBJ1-1	CSARGGGGAFF	TGCAGTGCTAGAGGGGGCGGCGGAGCTTTCTTT
-	TRBV9	-	TRBJ2-5	CASSYSRDNQETQYF	TGTGCCAGCAGTTACTCCCGGGACAACCAAGAGACCCAGTACTTC
TRBD2	TRBV6-5	-	TRBJ2-3	CASQKAGGPTDTQYF	TGTGCCAGCCAAAAAGCGGGGGGCCCCACAGATACGCAGTATTTT
TRBD2	TRBV28	-	TRBJ2-3	CASSFLAGEPKYSTDTQYF	TGTGCCAGCAGTTTTTTAGCGGGAGAACCCAAATACTCCACAGATACGCAGTATTTT
TRBD1	TRBV7-9	-	TRBJ1-6	CASSSSIRDRYNSPLHF	TGTGCCAGCAGCTCTAGCATTCGGGACAGGTATAATTCACCCCTCCACTTT
TRBD2	TRBV7-2	-	TRBJ2-5	CASRLQAGEWETQYF	TGTGCCAGCAGATTACAAGCGGGAGAGTGGGAGACCCAGTACTTC
TRBD1	TRBV7-2	-	TRBJ2-5	CASSFQGQGVETQYF	TGTGCCAGCAGCTTCCAGGGACAGGGGGTTGAGACCCAGTACTTC
TRBD2	TRBV27	-	TRBJ2-3	CASSLVPVTSGRRGTDTQYF	TGTGCCAGCAGTTTAGTCCCGGTGACTAGCGGGAGAAGGGGCACAGATACGCAGTATTTT
-	TRBV21-1	-	TRBJ1-5	CASSKPGTKQGQPQHF	TGTGCCAGCAGCAAACCAGGGACAAAGCAGGGACAGCCCCAGCATTTT
-	TRBV7-2	-	TRBJ2-5	CASSLSATQEETQYF	TGTGCCAGCAGCTTGTCCGCGACCCAGGAAGAGACCCAGTACTTC
-	TRBV30	-	TRBJ2-5	CAWSVRGRLQETQYF	TGTGCCTGGAGTGTACGAGGCAGACTACAAGAGACCCAGTACTTC
TRBD2	TRBV6-5	-	TRBJ2-3	CASSLAGGFTDTQYF	TGTGCCAGCAGTTTGGCGGGGGGATTCACAGATACGCAGTATTTT
-	TRBV6-6	-	TRBJ1-5	CASIPSRDQPQHF	TGTGCCAGCATTCCCTCCCGTGATCAGCCCCAGCATTTT
-	TRBV18	once	TRBJ1-1	CASSPQLGEAFF	TGTGCCAGCTCACCTCAGCTGGGCGAAGCTTTCTTT
TRBD2	TRBV19	-	TRBJ2-1	CASSIIAGPYNEQFF	TGTGCCAGTAGCATTATAGCGGGGCCCTACAATGAGCAGTTCTTC
TRBD2	TRBV14	-	TRBJ2-2	CASSQRLAANTGELFF	TGTGCCAGCAGCCAAAGGCTAGCGGCGAACACCGGGGAGCTGTTTTTT
-	TRBV14	-	TRBJ1-2	CASSLRGFSGYTF	TGTGCCAGCAGCCTACGAGGGTTCAGTGGCTACACCTTC
-	TRBV7-2	-	TRBJ2-7	CASSLVVGNEGEQYF	TGTGCCAGCAGCTTAGTTGTCGGGAATGAGGGCGAGCAGTACTTC
TRBD2	TRBV6-5	-	TRBJ2-1	CASSYPTSGIDEQFF	TGTGCCAGCAGTTACCCGACTAGCGGGATAGATGAGCAGTTCTTC
TRBD2	TRBV15	-	TRBJ2-7	CATSREASGAYEQYF	TGTGCCACCAGCAGAGAGGCTAGCGGAGCCTACGAGCAGTACTTC
-	TRBV10-3	-	TRBJ2-7	CAIGPNQGTYEQYF	TGTGCCATCGGCCCGAACCAGGGAACGTACGAGCAGTACTTC
-	TRBV7-2	-	TRBJ2-5	CASSLGERTQYF	TGTGCCAGCAGCTTAGGGGAGAGGACCCAGTACTTC